This T cell receptor beta chain was sequenced for a study of regulatory dendritic cells for organ transplantation. Sorted subsets were CFSE-labeled and cultured approximately 5 days with allogeneic dendritic cells. CD4+ or CD8+ T cells were sorted as naive CD45RA+ or memory CD45RO+. Findings and caveats of the study: Naive T cells showed high diversity, memory cells less, memory CD8+ least.

Regarding this clone: Its antigen is as yet unknown.

Germline CDR1 reads SEHNR; CDR2 reads FQNEAQ (reference sequence). The CDR3 covers 15 residues. The table came from immunoSEQ multiplex PCR; TCRdb's copy has only in-frame clones and leaves some out. The repertoire consists of 13,000 or so clones, with about nine tenths occurring once and the leading ten covering 0.22%. J is TRBJ2-5 and V is TRBV7-9, with TRBD1 matching 7 bases. The last part of the DNA fits TRBJ2-7 better; the J call may be wrong. The sequenced material came from naive CD8+ T cells from blood cultured with regulatory dendritic cells. Subset given: CD45RA+ naive T cells. This TCR was sampled from a human donor in good health. Written as DNA, the CDR3 is TGTGCCAGCAGCTTACCGAGACAGGGAATCCACGAGCAGTACTTC. Residues: CASSLPRQGIHEQYF.